This TCR beta chain came from a study of low-dose radiotherapy and immunotherapy resistance in tumors. Study-wide context: Patients received cyclophosphamide 200 mg/m2 intravenously every two weeks, the day before radiation-immunotherapy.

CDR1 and CDR2 from the germline V gene are MNHEY and SMNVEV (reference sequence). The CDR3 spans 17 residues. V lost 5 bases and J lost 4, with 20 bases in between. Specified time point: after trial treatment. Stated treatment: LDRT plus nivolumab, ipilimumab, low-dose cyclophosphamide and aspirin (RACIN trial). In the RACIN dose-escalation trial, donors got nivolumab plus ipilimumab with aspirin, cyclophosphamide and radiotherapy. Advanced solid tumors lacking tumor-infiltrating lymphocytes characterized eligible patients. TRAV and TRBV primers primed cDNA for both TCRalpha and TCRbeta. For amplifying TCRs, the PCR ran for 15 to 20 cycles with Phusion, which was used together with a constant-region primer and the adapter on the V primers. Amplification of the isolated mRNA used in vitro transcription. TCRdb called the reads again in MiXCR, with one record for every CDR3 protein. The sample contains approximately 100,000 distinct CDR3 sequences, less than 25% of which appear only once.

This clonotype was obtained from a male donor with prostate cancer. Sequencing was performed on PBMCs, taken after low-dose radiotherapy plus immunotherapy. V and J are TRBV27 and TRBJ1-4, with a tentative D call TRBD1 (6 bases). CDR3 protein: CASSPPRRQGLNEKLFF. The CDR3 DNA is TGTGCCAGCAGTCCCCCTAGACGGCAGGGGCTTAATGAAAAACTGTTTTTT.